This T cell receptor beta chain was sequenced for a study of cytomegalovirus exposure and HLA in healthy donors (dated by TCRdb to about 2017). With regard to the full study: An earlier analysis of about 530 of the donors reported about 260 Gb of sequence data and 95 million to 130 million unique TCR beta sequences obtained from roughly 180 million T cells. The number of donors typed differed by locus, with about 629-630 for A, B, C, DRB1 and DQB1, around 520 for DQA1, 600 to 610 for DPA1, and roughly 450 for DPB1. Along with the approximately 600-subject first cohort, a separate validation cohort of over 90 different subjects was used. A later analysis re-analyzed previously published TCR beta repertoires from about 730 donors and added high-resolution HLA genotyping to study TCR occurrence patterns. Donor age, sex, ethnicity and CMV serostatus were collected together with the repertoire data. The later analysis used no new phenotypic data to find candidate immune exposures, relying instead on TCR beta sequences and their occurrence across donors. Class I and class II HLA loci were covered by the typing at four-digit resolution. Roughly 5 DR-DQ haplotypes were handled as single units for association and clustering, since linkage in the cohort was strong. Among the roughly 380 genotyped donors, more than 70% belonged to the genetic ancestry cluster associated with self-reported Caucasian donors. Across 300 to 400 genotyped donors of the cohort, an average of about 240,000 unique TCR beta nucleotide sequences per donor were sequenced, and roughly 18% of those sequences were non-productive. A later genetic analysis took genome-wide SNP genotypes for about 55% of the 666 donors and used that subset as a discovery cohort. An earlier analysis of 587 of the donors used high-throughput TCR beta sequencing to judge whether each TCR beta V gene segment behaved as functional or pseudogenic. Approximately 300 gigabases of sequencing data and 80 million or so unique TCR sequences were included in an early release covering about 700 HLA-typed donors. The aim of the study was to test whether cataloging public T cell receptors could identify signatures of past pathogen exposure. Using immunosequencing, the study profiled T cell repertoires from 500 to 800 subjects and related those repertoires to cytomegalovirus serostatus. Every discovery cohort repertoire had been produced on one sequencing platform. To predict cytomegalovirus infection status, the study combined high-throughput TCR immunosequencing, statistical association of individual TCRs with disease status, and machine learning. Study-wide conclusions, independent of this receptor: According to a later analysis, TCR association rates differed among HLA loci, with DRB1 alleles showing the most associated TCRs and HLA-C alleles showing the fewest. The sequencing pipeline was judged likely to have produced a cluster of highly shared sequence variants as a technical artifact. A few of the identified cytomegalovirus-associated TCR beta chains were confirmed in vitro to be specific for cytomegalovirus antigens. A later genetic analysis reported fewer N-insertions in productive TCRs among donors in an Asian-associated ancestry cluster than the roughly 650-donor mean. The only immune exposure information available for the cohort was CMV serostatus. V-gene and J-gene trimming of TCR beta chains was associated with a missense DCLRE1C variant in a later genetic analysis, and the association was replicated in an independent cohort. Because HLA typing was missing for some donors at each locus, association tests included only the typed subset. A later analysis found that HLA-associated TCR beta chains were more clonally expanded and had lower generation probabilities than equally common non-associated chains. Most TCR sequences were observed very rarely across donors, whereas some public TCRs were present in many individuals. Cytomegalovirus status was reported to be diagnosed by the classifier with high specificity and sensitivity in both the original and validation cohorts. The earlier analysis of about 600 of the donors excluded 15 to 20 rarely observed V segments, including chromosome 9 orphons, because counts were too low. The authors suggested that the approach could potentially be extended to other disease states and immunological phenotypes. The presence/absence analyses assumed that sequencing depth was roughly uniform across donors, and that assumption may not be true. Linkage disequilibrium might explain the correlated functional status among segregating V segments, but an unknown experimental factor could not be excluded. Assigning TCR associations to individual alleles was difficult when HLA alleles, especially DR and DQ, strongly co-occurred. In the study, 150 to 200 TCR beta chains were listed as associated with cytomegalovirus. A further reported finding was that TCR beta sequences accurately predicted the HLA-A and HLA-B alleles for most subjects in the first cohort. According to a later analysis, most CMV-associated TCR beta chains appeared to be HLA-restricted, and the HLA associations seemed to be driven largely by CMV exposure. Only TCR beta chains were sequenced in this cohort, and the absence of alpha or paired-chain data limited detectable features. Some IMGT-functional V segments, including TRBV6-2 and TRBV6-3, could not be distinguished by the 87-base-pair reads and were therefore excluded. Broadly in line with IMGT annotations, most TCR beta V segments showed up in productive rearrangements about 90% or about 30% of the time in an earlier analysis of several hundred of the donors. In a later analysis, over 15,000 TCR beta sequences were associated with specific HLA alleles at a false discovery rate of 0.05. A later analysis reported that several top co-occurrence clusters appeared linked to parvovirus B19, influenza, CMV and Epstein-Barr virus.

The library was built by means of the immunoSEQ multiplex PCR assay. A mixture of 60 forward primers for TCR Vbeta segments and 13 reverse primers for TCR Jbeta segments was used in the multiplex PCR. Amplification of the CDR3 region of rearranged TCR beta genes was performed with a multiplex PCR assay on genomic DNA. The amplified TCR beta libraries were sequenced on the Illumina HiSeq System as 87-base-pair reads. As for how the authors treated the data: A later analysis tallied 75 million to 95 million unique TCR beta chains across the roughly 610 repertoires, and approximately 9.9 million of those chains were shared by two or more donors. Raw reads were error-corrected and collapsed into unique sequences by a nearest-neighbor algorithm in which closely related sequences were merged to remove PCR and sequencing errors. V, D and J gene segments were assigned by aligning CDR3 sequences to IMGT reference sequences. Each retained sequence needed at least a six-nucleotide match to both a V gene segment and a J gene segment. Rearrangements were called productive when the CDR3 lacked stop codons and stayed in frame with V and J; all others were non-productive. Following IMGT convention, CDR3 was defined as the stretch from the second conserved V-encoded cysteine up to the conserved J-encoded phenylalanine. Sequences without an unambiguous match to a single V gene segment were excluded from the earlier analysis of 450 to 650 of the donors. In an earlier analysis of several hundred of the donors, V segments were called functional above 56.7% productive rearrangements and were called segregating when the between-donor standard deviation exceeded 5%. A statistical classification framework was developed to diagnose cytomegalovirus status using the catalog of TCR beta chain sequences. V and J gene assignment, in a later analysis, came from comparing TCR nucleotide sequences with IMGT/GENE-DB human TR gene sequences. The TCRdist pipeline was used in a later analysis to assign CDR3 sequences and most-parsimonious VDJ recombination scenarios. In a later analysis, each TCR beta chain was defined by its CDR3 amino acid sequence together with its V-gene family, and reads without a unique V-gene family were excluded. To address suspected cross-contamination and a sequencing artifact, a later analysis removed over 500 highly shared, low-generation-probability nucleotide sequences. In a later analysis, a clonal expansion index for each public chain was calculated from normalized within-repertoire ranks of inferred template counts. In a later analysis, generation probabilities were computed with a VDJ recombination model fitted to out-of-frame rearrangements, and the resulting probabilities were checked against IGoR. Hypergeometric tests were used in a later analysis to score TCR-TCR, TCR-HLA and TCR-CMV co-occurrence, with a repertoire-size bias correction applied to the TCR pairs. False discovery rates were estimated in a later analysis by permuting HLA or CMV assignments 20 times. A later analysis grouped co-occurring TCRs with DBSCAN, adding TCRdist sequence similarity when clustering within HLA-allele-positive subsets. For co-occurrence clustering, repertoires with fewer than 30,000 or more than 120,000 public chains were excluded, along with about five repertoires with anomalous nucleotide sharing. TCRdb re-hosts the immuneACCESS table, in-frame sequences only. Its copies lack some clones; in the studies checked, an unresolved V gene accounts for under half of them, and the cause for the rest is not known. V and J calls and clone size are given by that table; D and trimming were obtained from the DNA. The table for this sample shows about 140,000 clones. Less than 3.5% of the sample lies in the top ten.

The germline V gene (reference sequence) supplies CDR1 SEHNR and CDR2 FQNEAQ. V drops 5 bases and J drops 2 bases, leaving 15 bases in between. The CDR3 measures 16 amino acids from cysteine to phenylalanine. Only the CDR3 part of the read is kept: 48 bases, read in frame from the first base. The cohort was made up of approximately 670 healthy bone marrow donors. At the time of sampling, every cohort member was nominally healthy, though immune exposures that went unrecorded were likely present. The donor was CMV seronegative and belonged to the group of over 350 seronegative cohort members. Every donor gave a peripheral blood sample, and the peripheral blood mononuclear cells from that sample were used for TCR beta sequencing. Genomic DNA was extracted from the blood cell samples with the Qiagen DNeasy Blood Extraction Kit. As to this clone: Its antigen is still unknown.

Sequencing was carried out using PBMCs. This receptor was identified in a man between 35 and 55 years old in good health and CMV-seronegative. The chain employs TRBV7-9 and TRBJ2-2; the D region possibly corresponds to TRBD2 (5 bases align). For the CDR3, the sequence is CASSAGLHLNTGELFF. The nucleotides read TGTGCCAGCAGCGCGGGCCTCCACTTAAACACCGGGGAGCTGTTTTTT.